In this sample, the clone carrying this T cell receptor (beta chain) turned up many times. What it binds is unknown. J lost 0 bases, V lost 6 bases, and 17 bases had no gene match. The CDR3 contains 19 residues. Germline assignment: CDR1 SGHRS and CDR2 YFSETQ. The data were obtained in a study of neurological immune-mediated disorders. Turning to the study itself: A relapsing-remitting course was seen in about 90% of the 34 multiple sclerosis patients and a secondary progressive course in 3. Study conclusions and caveats: HTLV-1-associated myelopathy showed the most TCR clonal expansion; multiple sclerosis the least, below healthy controls.

The authors produced cDNA by 5'RACE using 10-nucleotide random UMIs. Over 190 million TCR-beta sequences from 15-18 subjects came from every sequencing run. Each CDR3 protein is one row after TCRdb ran MiXCR on the 5' RACE reads. The table records about 55,000 distinct CDR3 sequences, 3.6% of them present only once. The source material was PBMCs. The chain employs TRBV5-1 and TRBJ2-7; 11 bases match TRBD2. This receptor was obtained from a man aged 25-45 years with multiple sclerosis. CDR3 sequence: CASKGVTSGGISTSYEQYF. The CDR3 nucleotides are TGCGCCAGCAAGGGTGTTACTAGCGGGGGTATCTCCACCTCCTACGAGCAGTACTTC.